This paragraph covers one T cell receptor beta chain sequence. The data originate from a study of human T cells and chemical hapten exposure. Time point: patch test 1, 2 weeks after DPC sensitization. Treatment specified: therapeutic diphenylcyclopropenone sensitization with weekly scalp DPC. This CDR3 contains 14 residues. Trimming shortened V by 0 bases and J by 15 bases, and 19 bases separated the two germline ends. Per the germline V gene, CDR1 is SGHRS and CDR2 is YFSETQ. The study's library attached unique molecular identifiers to single cDNA molecules. MiXCR was run by TCRdb on the RACE reads, yielding one entry per CDR3 protein. This sample has 90,000 or so distinct CDR3 sequences, with over 9.5% found just once.

The chain combines TRBV5-1 with TRBJ2-1; D not resolved. The sequencing used whole blood, collected in connection with sensitization to the hapten diphenylcyclopropenone (DPC). The receptor's source is a man aged 40-49 years with alopecia areata. Some clones in this sample may be carry-over from other donors' samples. The CDR3 reads CASSLGLQTYQRFF. Here the CDR3 DNA reads TGCGCCAGCAGCTTGGGGCTCCAGACTTACCAGCGGTTCTTC.